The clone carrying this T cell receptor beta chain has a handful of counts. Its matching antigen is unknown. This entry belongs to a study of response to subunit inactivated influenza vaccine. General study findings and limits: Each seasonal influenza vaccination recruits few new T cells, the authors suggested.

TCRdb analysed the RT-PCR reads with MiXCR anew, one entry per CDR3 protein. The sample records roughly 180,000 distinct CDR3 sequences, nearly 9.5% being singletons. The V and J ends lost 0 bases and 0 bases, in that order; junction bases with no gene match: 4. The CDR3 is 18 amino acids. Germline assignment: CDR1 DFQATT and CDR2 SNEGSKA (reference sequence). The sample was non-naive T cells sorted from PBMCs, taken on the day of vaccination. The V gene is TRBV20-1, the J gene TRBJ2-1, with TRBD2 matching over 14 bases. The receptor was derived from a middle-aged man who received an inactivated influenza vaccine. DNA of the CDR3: TGCAGTGCTAGAGATCCAGGGACTAGCGGGAGCTCCTACAATGAGCAGTTCTTC. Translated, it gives CSARDPGTSGSSYNEQFF.